One T cell receptor beta chain is described in this entry. Its antigen is undetermined. A single base separates this from a much larger clone, so it may be a read error. The conserved phenylalanine or tryptophan normally closing the CDR3 is absent here, so this likely arose from a read error. TCRdb ran MiXCR on the reads and lists one entry per CDR3 protein. Seen here are about 770,000 distinct CDR3 sequences, roughly 28% observed once, and the top ten hold under 15%. With 5 bases removed from V and 4 bases from J, the gap between germline ends came to 17 bases. CDR1 and CDR2 (germline): SGHTA, FQGNSA. The CDR3 sequence is 15 residues long. This entry is derived from a study of T cell repertoires in cytomegalovirus infection. About the study: A matching HLA type, together with CMV infection, was signaled by public TCR beta signatures. Study results and caveats: Adding up the frequency of public TCR beta families identified people who carried CMV plus the relevant HLA. The study found HLA-C-restricted CMV-specific TCR beta clonotypes dominating the ex vivo response.

The receptor was derived from a human donor in good health (CMV status not recorded). Some clones in this sample may be carry-over from other donors' samples. This chain joins TRBV7-2 and TRBJ1-1; D not certain. Sequencing was performed on cultured CD8+ T cells from PBMCs, taken from culture after CMV antigen stimulation. Written as DNA, the CDR3 is TGTGCCAGCAGCCTCAACGGGGTTGGAGTCACTGAAGCTTTCTCT. This sequence encodes CASSLNGVGVTEAFS.